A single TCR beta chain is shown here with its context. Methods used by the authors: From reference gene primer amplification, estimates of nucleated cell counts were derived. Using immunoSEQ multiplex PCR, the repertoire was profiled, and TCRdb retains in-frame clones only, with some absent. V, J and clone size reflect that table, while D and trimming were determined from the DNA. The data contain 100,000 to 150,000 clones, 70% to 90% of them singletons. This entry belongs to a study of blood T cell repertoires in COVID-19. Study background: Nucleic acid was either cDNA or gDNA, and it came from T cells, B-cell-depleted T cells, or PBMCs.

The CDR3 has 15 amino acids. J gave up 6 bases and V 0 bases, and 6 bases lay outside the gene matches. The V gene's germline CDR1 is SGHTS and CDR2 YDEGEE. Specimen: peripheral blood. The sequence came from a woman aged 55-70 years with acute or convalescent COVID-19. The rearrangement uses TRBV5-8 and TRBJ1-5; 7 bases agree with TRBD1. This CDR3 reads CASSLGQGAGQPQHF. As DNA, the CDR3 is TGTGCCAGCAGCTTGGGACAGGGAGCAGGTCAGCCCCAGCATTTT.